The sequence of this T cell receptor beta chain was determined in a study of T-cell reconstitution after alpha-beta-depleted transplantation in children (dated by TCRdb to about 2016). Looking at the study overall: Using TCR repertoire profiling, the study followed T-cell immune reconstitution in a quantitative way in children after TCRalphabeta/CD19-depleted allogeneic hematopoietic cell transplantation. The research as a whole found: In some patients, the high TCRbeta diversity seen at day 60 was put down to recipient T cells and intrathymic progenitors that had survived conditioning. The apparently early recovery of alphabetaT-cell counts about two months after transplant reportedly depended on only several hundred rapidly expanded clones that came from non-depleted graft cells. Over the following months the frequencies of hyperexpanded clones went down, and after one year T-cell counts and TCRbeta diversity were mostly credited to newly produced T cells.

Interpreted using the paper, the treatment or condition label stands for: allogeneic hematopoietic cell transplantation with graft depleted of TCRalphabeta T cells and CD19 B cells. Transplant recipients were children who received TCRalphabeta/CD19-depleted allogeneic hematopoietic cell grafts. Comment on this clonotype: Its antigen remains undetermined. Base-call qualities are not available, and no considerably larger clone is one nucleotide away.

Libraries came from PCR. The data were produced on an Illumina HiSeq 2500. Molecular barcoding was employed in the preparation of TCR libraries, with unique molecular identifiers being used to normalize TCRbeta repertoire quantification. The public reads were run again by TCRdb, first through fastp at Q25 and then through MiXCR, and only productive beta chains were kept. Entries are consolidated by CDR3 protein sequence, retaining the most common genes and DNA. For this sample there are around 670,000 distinct CDR3 sequences; over 10% appear just once. The top ten clonotypes cover around 0.8% of the sample. Trimmed from V: 2 bases; trimmed from J: 8 bases; junction bases lacking a gene match: 2. Looking up the germline V gene yields CDR1 MNHEY and CDR2 SVGAGI. Taken from cysteine to phenylalanine, the CDR3 has 13 residues. The sequence is cut down to CDR3 DNA, 39 bases in frame from base 1.

Recombination joined TRBV6-5 with TRBJ2-1; the central 8 bases match TRBD2. This sequence was found in a girl aged 2 to 9 with congenital amegakaryocytic thrombocytopenia, due to receive a stem cell transplant. The sequencing used PBMCs, collected before TCRalphabeta/CD19-depleted stem cell transplant. The CDR3 protein sequence reads: CASSYRTSHEQFF. In nucleotide form, the sequence is TGTGCCAGCAGTTACCGGACTAGCCATGAGCAGTTCTTC.